This T cell receptor beta chain was sequenced during a study of T-cell memory formation after mild COVID-19. V gave up 5 bases and J gave up 1 base, with 14 bases separating them. The CDR3 consists of 16 residues. In germline, CDR1 is SGHAT, CDR2 FQNNGV. Regarding this clonotype: Its antigen is unknown.

TCRdb processed the 5' RACE reads anew with MiXCR; each CDR3 protein has one entry. Here the sample spans approximately 190,000 distinct CDR3 sequences, around 19% being singletons. Study results and limitations: Clones shrinking from day 15 to 85 showed even CD4/CD8 mixes; later expanders tilted CD4+.

Sequenced input: PBMCs or a T cell subset sorted from them (not recorded which). The chain links TRBV11-2 to TRBJ2-2; the D gene is possibly TRBD2 (5 bases). This sequence originates from an adult woman who had mild COVID-19 (a few samples of this study predate the infection). Cell type and time point are not known. The CDR3 loop is CASSTRGSRNTGELFF. The CDR3 DNA reads as TGTGCCAGCAGCACCCGGGGTAGTAGGAACACCGGGGAGCTGTTTTTT.